This is a list of T cell receptor beta chains from one sample in a study of blood T cell repertoires in COVID-19. TCRdb's table, derived via immunoSEQ multiplex PCR, lists solely in-frame clones and lacks some. The sample shows 100,000 to 150,000 clones, around 76% of them seen only once. Sequenced material: peripheral blood. Every receptor here comes from a man in his 60s with acute or convalescent COVID-19. The CDR3 runs from the conserved cysteine through the conserved F or W. D genes are given only for firm matches. Rows may omit the clone size; those that give it use once, few, many or a size class.

TRBD1	NA	TRBJ2-5	TRBV5-6	TGTGCCAGCAGCTTCGGGACAGGGAATTACCAAGAGACCCAGTACTTC	CASSFGTGNYQETQYF
TRBD2	NA	TRBJ2-3	TRBV7-9	TGTGCCAGCAGCTTATATAGCGGGGAAGTCGCAGATACGCAGTATTTT	CASSLYSGEVADTQYF
TRBD1	once	TRBJ1-5	TRBV10-3	TGTGCCATCGCCCCGGGACTAGCGGGAGGGGTCCAAAACAGGGGAGGAAATCAGCCCCAGCATTTT	CAIAPGLAGGVQNRGGNQPQHF
NA	NA	TRBJ1-4	TRBV4-1	TGCGCCAGCAGCCAAGATCCGGACAGACTTAGGGATGAAAAACTGTTTTTT	CASSQDPDRLRDEKLFF
NA	few	TRBJ2-2	TRBV7-9	TGTGCCAGCAGCTTAGGGCAGAACACCGGGGAGCTGTTTTTT	CASSLGQNTGELFF
TRBD1	NA	TRBJ1-1	TRBV19	TGTGCCAGTAGTATTGGACAGGGGAAAGCTTTCTTT	CASSIGQGKAFF
NA	once	TRBJ2-2	TRBV5-1	TGCGCCAGCAGCTTGTTCCAACCGGGAACCGGGGAGCTGTTTTTT	CASSLFQPGTGELFF
TRBD1	NA	TRBJ2-7	TRBV18	TGTGCCAGCTCACTACCGGGACAGACGACCTCTGACGAGCAGTACTTC	CASSLPGQTTSDEQYF
NA	NA	TRBJ1-1	TRBV19	TGTGCCAGTAGTCAGCGTTCGGGGGAGTGGGCTTTCTTT	CASSQRSGEWAFF
TRBD2	NA	TRBJ2-6	TRBV25-1	TGTGCCACCCTTCGGGGGGGCGCGTTGGGGGCCAACGTCCTGACTTTC	CATLRGGALGANVLTF
TRBD1	once	TRBJ1-1	TRBV5-1	TGCGCCAGCAGCATAGATCCGGGACAGTACACTGAAGCTTTCTTT	CASSIDPGQYTEAFF
NA	NA	TRBJ2-4	TRBV19	TGTGCCAGTAGTCCCAACGCAGGGGCCGGCATTCAGTACTTC	CASSPNAGAGIQYF
NA	NA	TRBJ2-1	TRBV24-1	TGTGCCACCAGTGCCCCTACGTTCGGTGAGCAGTTCTTC	CATSAPTFGEQFF
TRBD1	NA	TRBJ1-1	TRBV20-1	TGCAGTGCGGGGACAGGGAATGAAGCTTTCTTT	CSAGTGNEAFF
NA	NA	TRBJ2-5	TRBV7-2	TGTGCCAGCAGCTCTCACTCGGGAGAGACCCAGTACTTC	CASSSHSGETQYF
NA	many	TRBJ1-5	TRBV3-1/TRBV3-2	TGTGCCAGCAGCCAAGAGCAGAAGGAGCAGCATTTT	CASSQEQKEQHF
TRBD1	NA	TRBJ2-1	TRBV24-1	TGTGCCACCAGTGATTTGACAGGGGACAATGAGCAGTTCTTC	CATSDLTGDNEQFF
NA	few	TRBJ1-2	TRBV4-1	TGCGCCAGCAGCCAGACAGAGGCGGATCTTGCTGGCTACACCTTC	CASSQTEADLAGYTF
NA	NA	TRBJ2-1	TRBV11-3	TGTGCCAGCAGCCCCCCGCGAGCGGTGAATGAGCAGTTCTTC	CASSPPRAVNEQFF
NA	few	TRBJ2-1	TRBV5-1	TGCGCCAGCAGTCCGCGGGACTACAATGAGCAGTTCTTC	CASSPRDYNEQFF
NA	NA	TRBJ1-1	TRBV7-2	TGTGCCAGCAGCTCATTACCTTCAGGCGCTGAAGCTTTCTTT	CASSSLPSGAEAFF
NA	few	TRBJ2-6	TRBV7-8	TGTGCCAGCAGCTTAGCGAGTTCTGGGGCCAACGTCCTGACTTTC	CASSLASSGANVLTF
NA	NA	TRBJ1-1	TRBV30	TGTGCCTGGAGTGTAACTTCGGCTTTCTTT	CAWSVTSAFF
TRBD2	NA	TRBJ2-2	TRBV19	TGTGCCAGCGCCCCTCTGCGGGGGGCCCGGGACACCGGGGAGCTGTTTTTT	CASAPLRGARDTGELFF
NA	NA	TRBJ2-1	TRBV7-9	TGTGCCAGCAGCCTGAGAGGGAGCAACAATGAGCAGTTCTTC	CASSLRGSNNEQFF
NA	NA	TRBJ1-1	TRBV28	TGTGCCACCTATTTTGGCGGCGGGGCGCCTGCGAACACTGAAGCTTTCTTT	CATYFGGGAPANTEAFF
TRBD2	NA	TRBJ2-1	TRBV5-4	TGTGCCAGCAGCCCCCGACTAGCGGGGGGCCGGGGAGGTGAGCAGTTCTTC	CASSPRLAGGRGGEQFF
TRBD1	once	TRBJ2-3	TRBV18	TGTGCCAGCTCTCGTCCGGGACAGGGGTCAGGCACAGATACGCAGTATTTT	CASSRPGQGSGTDTQYF
TRBD2	NA	TRBJ2-1	TRBV7-7	TGTGCCAGCAGCCCAGGACTAGCGGGGTCAAAGTATGAGCAGTTCTTC	CASSPGLAGSKYEQFF
NA	NA	TRBJ1-5	TRBV6-5	TGTGCCAGCAGCTCAGGGCCCAATCAGCCCCAGCATTTT	CASSSGPNQPQHF
NA	NA	TRBJ1-1	TRBV7-9	TGTGCCAGCAGCTTAGGGACACTTTTGAACACTGAAGCTTTCTTT	CASSLGTLLNTEAFF
TRBD1	NA	TRBJ1-6	TRBV10-3	TGTGCCATCAGTGACAAGGGGGCAGGAAGTTCACCCCTCCACTTT	CAISDKGAGSSPLHF
TRBD1	NA	TRBJ1-6	TRBV28	TGTGCCAGCAGTTCCGGACAGGTTTTGGGTTCACCCCTCCACTTT	CASSSGQVLGSPLHF
NA	NA	TRBJ1-2	TRBV6-5	TGTGCCAGCAGTTTGGGGGGGGCCAACTATGGCTACACCTTC	CASSLGGANYGYTF
NA	NA	TRBJ2-3	TRBV24-1	TGTGCCACCAGTGACGTCGTTCCAGATACGCAGTATTTT	CATSDVVPDTQYF
TRBD1	NA	TRBJ2-1	TRBV7-8	TGTGCCAGCAGTACTAAACAGGGGGTTATTGGAAATGAGCAGTTCTTC	CASSTKQGVIGNEQFF
NA	NA	TRBJ1-2	TRBV5-1	TGCGCCAGCAGCTTGGCGGGTAAGGAGGGCTACACCTTC	CASSLAGKEGYTF
TRBD1	NA	TRBJ2-2	TRBV2	TGTGCCAGCAGTGGACAGGGCAATACCGGGGAGCTGTTTTTT	CASSGQGNTGELFF
TRBD2	NA	TRBJ2-1	TRBV5-1	TGCGCCAGCAGACACCTAGCGGGAGAGGGCAATGAGCAGTTCTTC	CASRHLAGEGNEQFF
TRBD1	NA	TRBJ2-2	TRBV27	TGTGCCAGCAGTTATGGCGTGACAGGGACCGGGGAGCTGTTTTTT	CASSYGVTGTGELFF
NA	NA	TRBJ1-1	TRBV27	TGTGCCAGCAGTCTCTCACAGGGTCTTGGCACTGAAGCTTTCTTT	CASSLSQGLGTEAFF
NA	NA	TRBJ1-3	TRBV29-1	TGCAGCGTTGTCTACAGGCACTCCTCTGGAAACACCATATATTTT	CSVVYRHSSGNTIYF
NA	NA	TRBJ2-1	TRBV11-2	TGTGCCAGCAGCTTATTACGGGATAATGGGGAGCAGTTCTTC	CASSLLRDNGEQFF
NA	NA	TRBJ2-7	TRBV27	TGTGCCAGCAGACCCCCATACCGGGGCGAGCAGTACTTC	CASRPPYRGEQYF
NA	NA	TRBJ2-1	TRBV5-1	TGCGCCAGCAGCTTGGGCAATCGCGTCAGGCTAGCTACCTACAATGAGCAGTTCTTC	CASSLGNRVRLATYNEQFF
NA	NA	TRBJ1-1	TRBV5-1	TGCGCCAGCAGCTTTTGGCAGGGGAGTGAAGCTTTCTTT	CASSFWQGSEAFF
NA	NA	TRBJ1-6	TRBV5-1	TGCGCCAGCAGCCCAGGGGTGGATAATTCACCCCTCCACTTT	CASSPGVDNSPLHF
TRBD2	NA	TRBJ2-3	TRBV7-3	TGTGCCAGCAGCCCCCTAGCGGGAGCGGCAGATACGCAGTATTTT	CASSPLAGAADTQYF
TRBD1	NA	TRBJ1-2	TRBV9	TGTGCCAGCAGCGTAGCACAGGGGTATGACAACTATGGCTACACCTTC	CASSVAQGYDNYGYTF
NA	NA	TRBJ2-3	TRBV2	TGTGCCAGCAGTGATTGGGAGAACACAGATACGCAGTATTTT	CASSDWENTDTQYF
NA	few	TRBJ2-2	TRBV24-1	TGTGCCACCAGTAGGACAGTCGACACCGGGGAGCTGTTTTTT	CATSRTVDTGELFF
NA	NA	TRBJ1-1	TRBV30	TGTGCCTGGAGTCAACGGGGGACTGAAGCTTTCTTT	CAWSQRGTEAFF
NA	few	TRBJ1-2	TRBV19	TGTGCCAGTAGTATTCACCCCGGGACATCAGGCATGCTCAATGGCTACACCTTC	CASSIHPGTSGMLNGYTF
TRBD2	NA	TRBJ2-2	TRBV10-1	TGCGCCAGCAGGGAAGACCGCGGGGGCACCGGGGAGCTGTTTTTT	CASREDRGGTGELFF
TRBD1	NA	TRBJ1-5	TRBV2	TGTGCCAGCAGTTACGGACAGGTAAATCAGCCCCAGCATTTT	CASSYGQVNQPQHF